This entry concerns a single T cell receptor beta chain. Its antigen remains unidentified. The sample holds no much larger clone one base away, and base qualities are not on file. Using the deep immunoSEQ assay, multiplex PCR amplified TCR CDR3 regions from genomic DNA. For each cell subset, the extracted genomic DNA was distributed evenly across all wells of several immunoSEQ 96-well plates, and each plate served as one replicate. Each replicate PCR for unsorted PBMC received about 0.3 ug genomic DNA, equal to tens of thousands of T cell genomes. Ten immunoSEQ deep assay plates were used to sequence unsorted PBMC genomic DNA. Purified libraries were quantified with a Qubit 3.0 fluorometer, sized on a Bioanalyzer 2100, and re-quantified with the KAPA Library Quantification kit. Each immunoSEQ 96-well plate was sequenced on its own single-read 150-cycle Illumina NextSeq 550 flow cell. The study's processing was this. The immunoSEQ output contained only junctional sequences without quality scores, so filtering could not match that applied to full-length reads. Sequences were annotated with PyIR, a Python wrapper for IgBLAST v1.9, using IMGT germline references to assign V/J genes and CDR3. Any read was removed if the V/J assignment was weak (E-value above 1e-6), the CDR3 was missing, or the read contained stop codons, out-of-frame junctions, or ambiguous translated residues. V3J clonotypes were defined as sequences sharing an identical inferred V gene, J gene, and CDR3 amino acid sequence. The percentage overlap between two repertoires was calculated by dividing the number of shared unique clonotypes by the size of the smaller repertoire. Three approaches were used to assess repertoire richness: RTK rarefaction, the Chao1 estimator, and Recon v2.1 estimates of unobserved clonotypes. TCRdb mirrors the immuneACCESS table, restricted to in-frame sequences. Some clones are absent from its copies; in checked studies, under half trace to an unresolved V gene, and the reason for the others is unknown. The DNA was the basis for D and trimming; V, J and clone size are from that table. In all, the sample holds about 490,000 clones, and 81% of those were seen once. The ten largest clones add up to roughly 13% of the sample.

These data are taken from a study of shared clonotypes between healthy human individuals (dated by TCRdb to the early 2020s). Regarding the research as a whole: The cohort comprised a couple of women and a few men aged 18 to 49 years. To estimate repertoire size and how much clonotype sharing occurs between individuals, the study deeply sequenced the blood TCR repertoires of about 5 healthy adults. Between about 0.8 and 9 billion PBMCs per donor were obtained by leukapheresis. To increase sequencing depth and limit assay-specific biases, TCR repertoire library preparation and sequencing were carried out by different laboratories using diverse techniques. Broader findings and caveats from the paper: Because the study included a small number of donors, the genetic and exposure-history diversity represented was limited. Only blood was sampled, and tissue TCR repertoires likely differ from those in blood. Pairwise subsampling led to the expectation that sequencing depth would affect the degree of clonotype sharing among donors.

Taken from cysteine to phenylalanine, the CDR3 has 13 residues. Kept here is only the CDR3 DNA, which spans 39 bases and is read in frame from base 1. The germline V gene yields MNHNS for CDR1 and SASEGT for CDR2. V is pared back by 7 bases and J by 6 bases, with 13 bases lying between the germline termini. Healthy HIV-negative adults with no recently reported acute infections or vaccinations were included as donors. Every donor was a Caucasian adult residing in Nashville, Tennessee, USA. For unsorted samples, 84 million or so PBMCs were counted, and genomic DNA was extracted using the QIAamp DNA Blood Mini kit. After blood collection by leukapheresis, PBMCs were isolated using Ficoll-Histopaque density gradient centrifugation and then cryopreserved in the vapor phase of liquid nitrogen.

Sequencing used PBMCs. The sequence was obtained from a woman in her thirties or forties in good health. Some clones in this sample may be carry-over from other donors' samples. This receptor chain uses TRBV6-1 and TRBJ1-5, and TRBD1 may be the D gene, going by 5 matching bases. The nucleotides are TGTGCCAGCACCCTGCGGGGGAGTCAGCCCCAGCATTTT. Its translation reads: CASTLRGSQPQHF.